This TCR beta chain was sequenced in a study of regulatory T cells in long-lasting Graves disease. As to time point: newly diagnosed GD, antithyroid drugs for less than 3 months. PBMC-derived RNA was used for the TCR library. This CDR3 is 15 amino acids long. Per germline, CDR1 KGHSH and CDR2 LQKENI. Unmatched junction bases numbered 9, after V lost 5 bases and J lost 4 bases. The TCR beta library used iRepertoire HTBI primers with Arm-PCR amplification of CDR3. TCRdb re-derived calls from the multiplex PCR reads in MiXCR, one entry per CDR3 protein. Of under 300,000 distinct CDR3 sequences in the sample, more than 15% were seen once. The same specimen was also included in a second study, on T cells in Graves' hyperthyroidism and ophthalmopathy.

This receptor was obtained from a woman younger than 45 with Graves disease. This chain links TRBV18 with TRBJ1-2, with 8 bases matching TRBD1. Sequenced material: peripheral blood mononuclear cells (PBMCs), taken at new diagnosis, from a patient treated with antithyroid drugs. Here the CDR3 reads CASSATGGAIYGYTF. In DNA form, the CDR3 reads TGTGCCAGCTCAGCTACAGGGGGTGCTATCTATGGCTACACCTTC.